These 19 T cell receptor beta chains came from one sample sequenced in a study of cytomegalovirus exposure and HLA in healthy donors. PCR involved 60 Vbeta and 13 Jbeta primers. Here immunoSEQ multiplex PCR was the method, and the copy in TCRdb shows in-frame clones only, minus some. This sample has about 160,000 clones, with over 65% found just once. The specimen was PBMCs. All receptors come from a man in his forties in good health and CMV-seropositive.

This chain joins TRBV9 and TRBJ1-5; D gene unclear. V was pared by 3 bases and J by 3 bases, with 7 bases between. There are 13 residues in the CDR3. Germline CDR1 reads SGDLS; CDR2 reads YYNGEE. The CDR3: CASSGAPNQPQHF. The CDR3 nucleotides are TGTGCCAGCAGCGGGGCCCCCAATCAGCCCCAGCATTTT.

This rearrangement joins TRBV5-4 to TRBJ2-1, with a weak D call TRBD1 (6 bases). Trimming left V 5 bases short and J 5 bases short, with 11 bases between. CDR1 is SGHNT and CDR2 is YYREEE in the germline V gene (reference sequence). The CDR3 loop spans 13 amino acids. DNA for the CDR3: TGTGCCAGCAGTCCGGGACACAACAATGAGCAGTTCTTC. Translating gives CASSPGHNNEQFF.

V is TRBV5-6 and J is TRBJ2-2, with D maybe TRBD1 (5 bases). V shed 2 bases and J shed 0 bases, with 11 bases lying between them. The germline V gene has CDR1 SGHDT and CDR2 YYEEEE. This CDR3 spans 16 amino acids. CDR3 in amino acids: CASSFVRQTNTGELFF. In DNA form, the CDR3 reads TGTGCCAGCAGCTTCGTAAGACAGACGAACACCGGGGAGCTGTTTTTT.

The V call is TRBV11-2, the J call TRBJ2-1; the D gene is possibly TRBD1 (6 bases). Germline V gene data show CDR1 as SGHAT and CDR2 as FQNNGV. The length of the CDR3 is 12 residues. V dropped 1 base and J dropped 15 bases, with 13 bases sitting between them. CDR3 protein: CASSLAGGQAFF. The CDR3 DNA sequence: TGTGCCAGCAGCTTAGCTGGGGGACAAGCGTTCTTC.

The CDR3 here is CAFQRDRPEAFF. CDR3 in DNA: TGTGCCTTTCAACGGGACAGACCTGAAGCTTTCTTT. The rearrangement uses TRBV30 and TRBJ1-1, with 7 bases identical to TRBD1. Germline V gene data show CDR1 as GTSNPN and CDR2 as SVGIG (reference sequence). The CDR3 totals 12 residues. The V gene end was trimmed by 7 bases and the J gene end by 6 bases; junction bases not matched to a gene: 8.

The chain couples TRBV27 to TRBJ1-2, with D possibly matching TRBD1 (5 bases). V was pared by 2 bases and J by 0 bases, with 10 bases between. Germline V lookup: CDR1 MNHEY, CDR2 SMNVEV (reference sequence). This CDR3 region has 15 residues. The CDR3 loop is CASSLQGRANYGYTF. The CDR3 DNA reads as TGTGCCAGCAGTTTACAGGGTAGAGCTAACTATGGCTACACCTTC.

CDR3 in DNA: TGTGCCAGCAGTCCCCCTGGGACACTGAGCACAGATACGCAGTATTTT. Translating it yields CASSPPGTLSTDTQYF. V is TRBV27 and J is TRBJ2-3, with D possibly TRBD1 on 6 matching bases. The CDR3 sequence is 16 residues long. V lost 5 bases and J lost 0, with 15 bases in between. The germline CDR1 and CDR2 sequences are MNHEY and SMNVEV (reference sequence).

V usage is TRBV5-1 and J usage is TRBJ2-3; tentatively, D is TRBD1 (6 bases). CDR3 size: 15 residues. From germline, CDR1 is SGHRS and CDR2 YFSETQ. The V end lost 4 bases, the J end lost 2 bases, and 14 bases lay between the germline ends. For the CDR3, the DNA is TGCGCCAGCAGCCAAGTGGGGGCCCCCACAGATACGCAGTATTTT. Translated: CASSQVGAPTDTQYF.

This chain links TRBV6-5 with TRBJ2-5; D remains unclear. Trimming removed 2 bases from V and 1 base from J, with 8 bases in between. Germline loops: CDR1 MNHEY, CDR2 SVGAGI. This CDR3 has 14 amino acids. CDR3 amino acids: CASSYGRPQETQYF. The DNA of the CDR3 is TGTGCCAGCAGTTACGGCAGGCCCCAAGAGACCCAGTACTTC.

With respect to this clone: The junction does not match germline at one end; this may be a read error. DNA for the CDR3: TGTTCCAGCAGCTCAGCGGGGGGCCAAGAGACCCAGTACTTC. Translated: CSSSSAGGQETQYF. This chain connects TRBV7-3 to TRBJ2-5; 9 bases align to TRBD2. Germline CDR1 SGHTA, CDR2 FQGTGA. The CDR3 is made up of 14 amino acids.

The chain is built from TRBV5-4 and TRBJ2-7, with 7 bases identical to TRBD2. CDR1 is SGHNT and CDR2 is YYREEE in the germline V gene (reference sequence). With V trimmed by 4 bases and J by 2 bases, 6 bases remained unmatched. CDR3 size: 14 residues. CDR3 in DNA: TGTGCCAGCAGCCCCGGACGGGGGGCCTACGAGCAGTACTTC. This sequence encodes CASSPGRGAYEQYF. Full variable domain (remainder filled in from reference TRBV5-4 and TRBJ2-7): ETGVTQSPTHLIKTRGQQVTLRCSSQSGHNTVSWYQQALGQGPQFIFQYYREEENGRGNFPPRFSGLQFPNYSSELNVNALELDDSALYLCASSPGRGAYEQYFGPGTRLTVT.

J is TRBJ1-5 and V is TRBV18; D is uncertain. Trimming pared 3 bases from V and 7 bases from J, leaving 10 bases between. This CDR3 is 13 amino acids long. Per the germline V gene, CDR1 is KGHSH and CDR2 is LQKENI. CDR3 region: CASSPPPGQPQHF. The CDR3 coding sequence is TGTGCCAGCTCACCCCCCCCGGGACAGCCCCAGCATTTT.

The chain recombines TRBV9 with TRBJ1-1; D uncertain. V was trimmed by 3 bases and J by 5 bases, leaving 20 bases between them. Germline CDR1 is SGDLS and CDR2 is YYNGEE. There are 16 residues in the CDR3. The CDR3 region is CASSAMGRGLATEAFF. In DNA, the CDR3 is TGTGCCAGCAGCGCAATGGGTAGAGGGCTGGCGACTGAAGCTTTCTTT.

The chain joins TRBV6-5 to TRBJ2-3, with D perhaps matching TRBD2 (6 bases). Germline CDR1 reads MNHEY; CDR2 reads SVGAGI. The V gene lost 10 bases and the J gene lost 2 bases, with 13 bases spanning the gap. This CDR3 spans 13 amino acids. The CDR3 sequence: CATGRELTDTQYF. The DNA of the CDR3 is TGTGCCACGGGGCGGGAACTCACAGATACGCAGTATTTT.

This clone was detected only a few times. The chain combines TRBV5-4 with TRBJ2-4; tentative D call: TRBD2 (5 bases). Trimming took off 4 bases at V and 1 base at J, with 15 bases between the two ends. This CDR3 has 16 amino acids. The germline gives CDR1 SGHNT, CDR2 YYREEE (reference sequence). The CDR3 nucleotides are TGTGCCAGCAGCCCGGAGGCCGCCGGGGCCAAAAACATTCAGTACTTC. Amino acid sequence: CASSPEAAGAKNIQYF.

The rearrangement links TRBV18 to TRBJ2-1; 9 bases line up with TRBD2. This CDR3 has 15 amino acids. V shed 0 bases, J shed 10 bases, and the junction held 7 bases outside the gene matches. Germline V gives CDR1 KGHSH, CDR2 LQKENI. The CDR3 DNA is TGTGCCAGCTCACCACCGATGGCAAGCGGGAGGGAGCAGTTCTTC. The encoded protein is CASSPPMASGREQFF.

The chain links TRBV2 to TRBJ2-1; TRBD1 agrees at 7 bases. The CDR3 spans 15 residues. J was trimmed by 1 base and V by 4 bases; bases with no gene match: 4. The germline gives CDR1 SNHLY, CDR2 FYNNEI. The CDR3, as DNA: TGTGCCAGCAGTGGGCAGGACAGGTCCTACAATGAGCAGTTCTTC. Protein sequence: CASSGQDRSYNEQFF.

This clone was picked up a small number of times. The chain has TRBV5-1 and TRBJ2-1; the match to TRBD2 covers 14 bases. Trimming at V came to 0 bases and at J to 7 bases, leaving 3 bases not matched to a gene. Germline V lookup: CDR1 SGHRS, CDR2 YFSETQ. CDR3 length: 16 amino acids. Here the CDR3 reads CASSLGLAGGINEQFF. In nucleotides, the CDR3 is TGCGCCAGCAGCTTGGGACTAGCGGGGGGGATTAATGAGCAGTTCTTC.

This chain connects TRBV4-3 to TRBJ1-2; D may be TRBD1 (5 bases). The CDR3 runs to 13 residues. Germline loops: CDR1 LGHNA, CDR2 YSLEER. V lost 1 base, J lost 8 bases, and 11 bases lay in between. The CDR3 region is CASSQVGEGGYTF. The CDR3 DNA reads as TGCGCCAGCAGCCAAGTGGGGGAGGGAGGCTACACCTTC.